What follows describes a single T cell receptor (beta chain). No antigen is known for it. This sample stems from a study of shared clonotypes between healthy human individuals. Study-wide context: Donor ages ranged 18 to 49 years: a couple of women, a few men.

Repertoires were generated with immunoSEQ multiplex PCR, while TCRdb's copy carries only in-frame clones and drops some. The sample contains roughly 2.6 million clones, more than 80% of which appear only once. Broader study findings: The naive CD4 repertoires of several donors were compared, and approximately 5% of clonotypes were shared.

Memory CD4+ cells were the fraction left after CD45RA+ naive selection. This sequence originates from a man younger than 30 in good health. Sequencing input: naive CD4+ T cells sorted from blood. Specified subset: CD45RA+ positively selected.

The CDR3 coding sequence is TGTGCCAGCAGTTACTCGGGGGGCGGGAACACTGAAGCTTTCTTT. Amino acid sequence: CASSYSGGGNTEAFF. This chain joins TRBV6-6 and TRBJ1-1, with a weak D call TRBD1 (6 bases). V lost 0 bases, J lost 1 base, and 9 bases lay in between. Germline V CDR1 and CDR2: MNHNY, SVGAGI (reference sequence). CDR3 length equals 15 residues.